This TCR beta chain derives from a study of shared clonotypes between healthy human individuals. It was into CD45RA+ naive and CD45RA-negative memory subsets that the CD4+ cells were split. Profiling relied on immunoSEQ multiplex PCR, and the TCRdb table lists in-frame clones only, not all of them. The table includes some 2,500,000 clones, 85% to 95% detected once. Trimming at V came to 4 bases and at J to 4 bases, leaving 3 bases not matched to a gene. This CDR3 has 12 amino acids. Germline values: CDR1 SQVTM, CDR2 ANQGSEA. Of note for this clone: Other nucleotide sequences in the sample specify the same CDR3.

The source is a man between 18 and 29 years old in good health. Some clones in this sample may be carry-over from other donors' samples. Sequencing was carried out using naive CD4+ T cells from PBMCs. Subset of the sample: CD45RA+ positively selected. V gene TRBV29-1 combines with J gene TRBJ2-5, with 7 bases matching TRBD1. Written as DNA, the CDR3 is TGCAGCGTTGGACAGGGCTCAGAGACCCAGTACTTC. Its translation: CSVGQGSETQYF.